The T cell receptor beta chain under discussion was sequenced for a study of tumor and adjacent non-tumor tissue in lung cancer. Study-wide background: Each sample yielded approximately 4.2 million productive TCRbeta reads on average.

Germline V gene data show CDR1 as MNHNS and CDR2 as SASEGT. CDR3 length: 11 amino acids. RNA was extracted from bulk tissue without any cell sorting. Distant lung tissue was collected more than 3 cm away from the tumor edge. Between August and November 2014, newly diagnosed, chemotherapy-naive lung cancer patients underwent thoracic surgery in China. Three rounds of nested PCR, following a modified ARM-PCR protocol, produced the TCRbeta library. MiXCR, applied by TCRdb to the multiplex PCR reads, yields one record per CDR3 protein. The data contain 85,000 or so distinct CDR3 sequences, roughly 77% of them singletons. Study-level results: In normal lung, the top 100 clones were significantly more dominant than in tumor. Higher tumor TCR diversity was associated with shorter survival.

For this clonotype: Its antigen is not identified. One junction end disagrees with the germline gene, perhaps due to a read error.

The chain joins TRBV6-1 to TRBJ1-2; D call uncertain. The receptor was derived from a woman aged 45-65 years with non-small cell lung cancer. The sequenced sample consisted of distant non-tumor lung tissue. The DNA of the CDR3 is TGCGCCATCGACGGGAACTATGGCTACACCTTC. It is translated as CAIDGNYGYTF.